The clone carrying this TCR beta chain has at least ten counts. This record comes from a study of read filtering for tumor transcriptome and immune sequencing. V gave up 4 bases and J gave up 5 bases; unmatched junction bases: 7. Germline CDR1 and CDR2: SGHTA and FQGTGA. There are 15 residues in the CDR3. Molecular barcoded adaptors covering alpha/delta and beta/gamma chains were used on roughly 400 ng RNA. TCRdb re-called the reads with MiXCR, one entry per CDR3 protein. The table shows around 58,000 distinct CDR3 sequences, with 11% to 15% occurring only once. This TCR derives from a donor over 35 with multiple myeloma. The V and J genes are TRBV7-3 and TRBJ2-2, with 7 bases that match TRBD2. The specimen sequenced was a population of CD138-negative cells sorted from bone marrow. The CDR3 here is CASSWGGERTGELFF. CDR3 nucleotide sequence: TGTGCCAGCAGCTGGGGGGGAGAGCGGACCGGGGAGCTGTTTTTT.